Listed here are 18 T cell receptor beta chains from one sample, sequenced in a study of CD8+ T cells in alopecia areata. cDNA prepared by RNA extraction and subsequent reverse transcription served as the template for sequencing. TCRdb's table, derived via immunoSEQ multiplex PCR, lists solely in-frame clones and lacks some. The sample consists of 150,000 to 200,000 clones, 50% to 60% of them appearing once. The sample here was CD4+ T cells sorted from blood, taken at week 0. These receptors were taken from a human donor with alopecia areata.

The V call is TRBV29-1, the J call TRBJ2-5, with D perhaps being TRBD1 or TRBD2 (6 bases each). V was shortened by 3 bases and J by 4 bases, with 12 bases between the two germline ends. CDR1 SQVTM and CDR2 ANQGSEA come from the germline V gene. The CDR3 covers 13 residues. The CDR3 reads CSVDIGGRETQYF. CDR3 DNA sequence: TGCAGCGTTGATATTGGGGGGCGAGAGACCCAGTACTTC.

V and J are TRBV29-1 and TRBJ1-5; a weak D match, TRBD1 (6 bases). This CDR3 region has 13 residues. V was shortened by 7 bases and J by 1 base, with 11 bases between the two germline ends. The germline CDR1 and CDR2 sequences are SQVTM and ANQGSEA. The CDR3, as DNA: TGCAGCGCCCTGACAGGAAGCAATCAGCCCCAGCATTTT. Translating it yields CSALTGSNQPQHF.

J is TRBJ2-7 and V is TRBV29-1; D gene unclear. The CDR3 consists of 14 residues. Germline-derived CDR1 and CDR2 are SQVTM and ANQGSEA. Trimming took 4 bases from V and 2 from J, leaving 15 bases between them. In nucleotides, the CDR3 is TGCAGCGTTGCAATGTGGGCCAAAACCTACGAGCAGTACTTC. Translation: CSVAMWAKTYEQYF.

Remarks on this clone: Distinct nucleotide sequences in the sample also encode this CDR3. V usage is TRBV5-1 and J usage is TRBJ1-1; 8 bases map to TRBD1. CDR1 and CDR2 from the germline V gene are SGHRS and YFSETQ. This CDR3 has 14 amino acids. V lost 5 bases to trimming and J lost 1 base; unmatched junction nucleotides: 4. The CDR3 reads CASSPGTGNTEAFF. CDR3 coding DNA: TGCGCCAGCAGTCCCGGGACAGGGAACACTGAAGCTTTCTTT.

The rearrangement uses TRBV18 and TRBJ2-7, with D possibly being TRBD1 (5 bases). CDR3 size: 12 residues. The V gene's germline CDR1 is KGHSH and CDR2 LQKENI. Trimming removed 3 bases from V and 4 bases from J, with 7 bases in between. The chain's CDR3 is CASSPAGYEQYF. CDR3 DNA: TGTGCCAGCTCACCTGCAGGGTACGAGCAGTACTTC.

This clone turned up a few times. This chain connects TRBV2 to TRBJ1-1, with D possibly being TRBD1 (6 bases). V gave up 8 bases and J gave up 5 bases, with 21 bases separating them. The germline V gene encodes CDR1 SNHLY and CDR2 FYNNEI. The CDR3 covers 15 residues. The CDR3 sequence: CASPGGRGRETEAFF. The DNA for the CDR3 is TGTGCCAGCCCGGGGGGGCGCGGGCGAGAGACTGAAGCTTTCTTT.

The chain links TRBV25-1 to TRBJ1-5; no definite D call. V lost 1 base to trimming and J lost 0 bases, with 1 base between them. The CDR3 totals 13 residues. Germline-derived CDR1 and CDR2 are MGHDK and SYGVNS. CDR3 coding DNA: TGTGCCAGCAGTGAATTTAGCAATCAGCCCCAGCATTTT. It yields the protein CASSEFSNQPQHF.

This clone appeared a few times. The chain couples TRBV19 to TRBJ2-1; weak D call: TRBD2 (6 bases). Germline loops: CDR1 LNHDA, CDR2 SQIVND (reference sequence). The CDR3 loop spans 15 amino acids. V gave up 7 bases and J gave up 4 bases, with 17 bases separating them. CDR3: CASTRERLSYNEQFF. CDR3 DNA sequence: TGTGCCAGTACCCGGGAGAGACTTTCGTACAATGAGCAGTTCTTC.

The CDR3 DNA reads TGTGCCGTCTCATTTGGGACAGGGCATAATCAGCCCCAGCATTTT. It translates to CAVSFGTGHNQPQHF. J is TRBJ1-5 and V is TRBV19; 9 positions match TRBD1. With 11 bases clipped from V and 4 bases from J, the junction kept 12 bases outside the gene matches. The length of the CDR3 is 15 residues. CDR1 is LNHDA, CDR2 SQIVND, per germline (reference sequence).

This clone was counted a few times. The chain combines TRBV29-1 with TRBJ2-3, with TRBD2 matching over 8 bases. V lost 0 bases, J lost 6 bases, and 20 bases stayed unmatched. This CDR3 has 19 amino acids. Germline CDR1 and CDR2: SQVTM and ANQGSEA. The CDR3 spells CSVEDPGSSGGRSRDTQYF. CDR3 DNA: TGCAGCGTTGAAGATCCAGGGTCGAGCGGGGGACGCAGCAGGGATACGCAGTATTTT.

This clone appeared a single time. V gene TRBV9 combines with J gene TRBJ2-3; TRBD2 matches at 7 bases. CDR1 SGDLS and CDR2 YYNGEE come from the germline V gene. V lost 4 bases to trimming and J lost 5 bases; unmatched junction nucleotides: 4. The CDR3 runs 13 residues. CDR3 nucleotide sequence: TGTGCCAGCAGCCCTCCTAGCGGAGATACGCAGTATTTT. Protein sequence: CASSPPSGDTQYF.

The CDR3 DNA sequence: TGCAGCGTCTCCAGGGGGAACACTGAAGCTTTCTTT. This codes for CSVSRGNTEAFF. The chain carries TRBV29-1 and TRBJ1-1; possibly TRBD1 for D (6 bases). V lost 6 bases and J lost 1, with 9 bases in between. This CDR3 is 12 amino acids long. Germline V gives CDR1 SQVTM, CDR2 ANQGSEA.

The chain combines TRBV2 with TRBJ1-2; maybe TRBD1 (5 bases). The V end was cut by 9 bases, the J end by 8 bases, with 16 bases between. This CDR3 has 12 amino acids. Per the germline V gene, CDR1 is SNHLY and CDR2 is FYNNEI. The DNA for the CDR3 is TGTGCCAGTGGGATCGATGGGGGAGGCTACACCTTC. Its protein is CASGIDGGGYTF.

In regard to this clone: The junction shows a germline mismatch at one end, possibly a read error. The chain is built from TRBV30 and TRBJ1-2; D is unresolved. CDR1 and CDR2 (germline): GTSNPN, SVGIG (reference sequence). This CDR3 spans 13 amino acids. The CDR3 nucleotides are TGTGCCTCGATGCGGGTAGTTCCCTATGGCCACACCTTC. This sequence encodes CASMRVVPYGHTF. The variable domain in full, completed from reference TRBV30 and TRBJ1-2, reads SQTIHQWPATLVQPVGSPLSLECTVEGTSNPNLYWYRQAAGRGLQLLFYSVGIGQISSEVPQNLSASRPQDRQFILSSKKLLLSDSGFYLCASMRVVPYGHTFGSGTRLTVV.

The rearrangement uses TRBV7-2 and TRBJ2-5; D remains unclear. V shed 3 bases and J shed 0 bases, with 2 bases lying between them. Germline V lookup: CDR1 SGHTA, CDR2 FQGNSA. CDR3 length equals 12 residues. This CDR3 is CASSLYQETQYF. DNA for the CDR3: TGTGCCAGCAGCTTGTACCAAGAGACCCAGTACTTC.

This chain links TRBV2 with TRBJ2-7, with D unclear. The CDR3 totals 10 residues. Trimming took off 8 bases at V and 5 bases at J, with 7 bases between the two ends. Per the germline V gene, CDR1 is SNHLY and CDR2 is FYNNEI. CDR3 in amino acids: CASQHDEQYF. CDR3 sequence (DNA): TGTGCCAGCCAACACGACGAGCAGTACTTC. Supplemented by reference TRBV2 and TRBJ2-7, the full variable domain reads EPEVTQTPSHQVTQMGQEVILRCVPISNHLYFYWYRQILGQKVEFLVSFYNNEISEKSEIFDDQFSVERPDGSNFTLKIRSTKLEDSAMYFCASQHDEQYFGPGTRLTVT.

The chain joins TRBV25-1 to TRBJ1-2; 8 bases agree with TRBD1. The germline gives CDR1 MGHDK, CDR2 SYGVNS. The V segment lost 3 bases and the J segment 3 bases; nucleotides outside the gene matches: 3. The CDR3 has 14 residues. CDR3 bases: TGTGCCAGCAGTGATTCACAGGGGGACTATGGCTACACCTTC. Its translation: CASSDSQGDYGYTF.

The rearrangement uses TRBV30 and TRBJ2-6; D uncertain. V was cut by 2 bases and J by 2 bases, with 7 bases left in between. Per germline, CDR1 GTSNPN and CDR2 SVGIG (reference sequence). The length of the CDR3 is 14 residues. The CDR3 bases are TGTGCCTGGAGTCGAACTACTGGGGCCAACGTCCTGACTTTC. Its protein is CAWSRTTGANVLTF.